These 10 T cell receptor beta chains share one sample of origin, sequenced in a study of CD4 T cells in relation to SARS-CoV-2 and coronaviruses. Profiling relied on immunoSEQ multiplex PCR, and the TCRdb table lists in-frame clones only, not all of them. Found here are tens of thousands of clones, 60% to 80% of them singletons; the top ten hold over 9%. Before the COVID-19 pandemic, during about 2011-2019, CD4+ T cells were taken from unexposed donors. CD4+ T cells were isolated from the cells after nine to eleven days of culture. The antigens for these receptors are not known. Sequenced: CD4+ T cells from PBMCs, cultured in vitro. These receptors were taken from a human donor in good health.

The J gene is TRBJ2-3, the V gene TRBV7-2, with TRBD2 matching 8 bases. V gave up 1 base and J gave up 5 bases; unmatched junction bases: 5. This CDR3 is 15 amino acids long. In germline, CDR1 is SGHTA, CDR2 FQGNSA. The CDR3 sequence: CASSLGTSRGDTQYF. The CDR3 nucleotides read TGTGCCAGCAGCTTAGGGACTAGCCGAGGAGATACGCAGTATTTT.

In its sample, this clone was seen once. The chain links TRBV30 to TRBJ2-5, with 7 bases identical to TRBD2. The CDR3 is made up of 13 amino acids. The V and J ends lost 1 base and 5 bases, in that order; junction bases with no gene match: 4. Germline CDR1 reads GTSNPN; CDR2 reads SVGIG (reference sequence). CDR3 sequence (DNA): TGTGCCTGGAGTGCGGGGACTAAGGAGACCCAGTACTTC. Translated, it gives CAWSAGTKETQYF.

The J gene is TRBJ2-7, the V gene TRBV4-1; D not certain. CDR1 is MGHRA and CDR2 is YSYEKL in the germline V gene. The length of the CDR3 is 13 residues. Between the trimmed V and J ends, which lost 1 base and 2 bases, there was a span of 6 bases. In DNA, the CDR3 is TGCGCCAGCAGCCAAGGGGTTCCCTACGAGCAGTACTTC. Its protein is CASSQGVPYEQYF.

V usage is TRBV4-3 and J usage is TRBJ2-3, with D unclear. The CDR3 has 12 amino acids. Germline V gene data show CDR1 as LGHNA and CDR2 as YSLEER. V was clipped by 0 bases and J by 5 bases, with 3 bases between them. Written as DNA, the CDR3 is TGCGCCAGCAGCCAAGATAAAGATACGCAGTATTTT. This sequence encodes CASSQDKDTQYF.

The chain uses TRBV7-8 and TRBJ2-5; the D gene could be TRBD1 or TRBD2 (5 bases each). This CDR3 region has 13 residues. V was shortened by 9 bases and J by 5 bases, with 16 bases between the two germline ends. CDR1 and CDR2 (germline): SGHVS, FQNEAQ. The DNA for the CDR3 is TGTGCCAGTCGCCGAGGTGAGGGGGAGACCCAGTACTTC. Translation gives CASRRGEGETQYF.

The chain employs TRBV2 and TRBJ2-7; D tentatively reads TRBD1 or TRBD2 (5 bases each). This CDR3 comprises 13 residues. The germline CDR1 and CDR2 sequences are SNHLY and FYNNEI. V lost 3 bases and J 3 bases, leaving 9 bases between the germline ends. Here the CDR3 reads CASSDWGSYEQYF. For the CDR3, the DNA is TGTGCCAGCAGTGATTGGGGGAGCTACGAGCAGTACTTC.

The sample holds a few counts of this clone. The chain carries TRBV5-1 and TRBJ2-3; D is ambiguous. The V gene's germline CDR1 is SGHRS and CDR2 YFSETQ. Trimming stripped 2 bases from V and 5 bases from J, with 9 bases between. The length of the CDR3 is 13 residues. The CDR3 region has the DNA TGCGCCAGCAGCTTTAGTGACCGAGATACGCAGTATTTT. Encoded protein: CASSFSDRDTQYF.

This sequence joins TRBV4-3 and TRBJ2-1, with D perhaps matching TRBD1 (5 bases). Germline CDR1 is LGHNA and CDR2 is YSLEER. The CDR3 runs to 14 residues. Trimming stripped 0 bases from V and 7 bases from J, with 10 bases between. The CDR3 here is CASSQDWGRNEQFF. In DNA form, the CDR3 reads TGCGCCAGCAGCCAAGATTGGGGCCGGAATGAGCAGTTCTTC.

The J gene is TRBJ2-6, the V gene TRBV29-1; no firm D call. Trimming removed 3 bases at V and 0 bases at J, with 6 bases between. This CDR3 region has 14 residues. The V gene's germline CDR1 is SQVTM and CDR2 ANQGSEA. The CDR3 coding sequence is TGCAGCGTTGACCCGGGCTCTGGGGCCAACGTCCTGACTTTC. As protein: CSVDPGSGANVLTF. The full variable domain, with the rest looked up from reference TRBV29-1 and TRBJ2-6, is SAVISQKPSRDICQRGTSLTIQCQVDSQVTMMFWYRQQPGQSLTLIATANQGSEATYESGFVIDKFPISRPNLTFSTLTVSNMSPEDSSIYLCSVDPGSGANVLTFGAGSRLTVL.

This clone was observed a few times. The V and J genes are TRBV10-3 and TRBJ1-5; no clear D. In germline, CDR1 is ENHRY, CDR2 SYGVKD. This CDR3 is built from 14 residues. Trimming cost V 0 bases and J 4 bases, with 7 bases left between them. CDR3 sequence reads: CAISESVGNQPQHF. DNA of the CDR3: TGTGCCATCAGTGAGTCCGTAGGGAATCAGCCCCAGCATTTT.